One sample yielded the 22 T cell receptor beta chains listed below, sequenced in a study of blood T cells in healthy people across ages. Sample-barcoded 5' priming and a J-beta primer mix drove a second PCR of roughly 6 to 12 cycles. In TCRdb, the 5' RACE reads were re-called with MiXCR into one record per CDR3 protein. The table lists some 1.4 million distinct CDR3 sequences, 42% of them singletons. Sequenced material: blood. Receptors were obtained from a woman in her late teens or twenties in good health.

The rearrangement links TRBV6-1 to TRBJ2-2; TRBD1 matches at 7 bases. The ends lost 2 bases at V and 4 bases at J; junction bases unmatched: 7. Germline CDR1 MNHNS, CDR2 SASEGT. The CDR3 is 16 amino acids. As DNA, the CDR3 is TGTGCCAGCAGTGAAAGAAGGGGGCCGGGCACCGGGGAGCTGTTTTTT. Translation: CASSERRGPGTGELFF.

V is TRBV2 and J is TRBJ1-2, with TRBD1 identical over 7 bases. J lost 7 bases, V lost 6 bases, and 11 bases had no gene match. This CDR3 region has 14 residues. Germline CDR1 reads SNHLY; CDR2 reads FYNNEI. CDR3 DNA sequence: TGTGCCAGCAGCGGCCCGGACAGGTGGAGTGGCTACACCTTC. Amino acid sequence: CASSGPDRWSGYTF.

The chain employs TRBV15 and TRBJ1-1; a weak D match, TRBD1 (6 bases). V dropped 5 bases and J dropped 0 bases, with 10 bases sitting between them. The CDR3 covers 14 residues. Germline values: CDR1 LNHNV, CDR2 YYDKDF (reference sequence). In DNA, the CDR3 is TGTGCCACCAGCTTCGGACAGATGAACACTGAAGCTTTCTTT. Translated, it gives CATSFGQMNTEAFF.

This clonotype was detected ten times or more. This chain connects TRBV4-1 to TRBJ2-7, with a tentative D call TRBD1 (6 bases). This CDR3 region has 16 residues. Germline CDR1 and CDR2: MGHRA and YSYEKL. Trimming pared 4 bases from V and 6 bases from J, leaving 22 bases between. The chain's CDR3 is CASSLSKTGRITEQYF. In DNA, the CDR3 is TGCGCCAGCAGCCTCTCCAAGACAGGCCGCATAACCGAGCAGTACTTC.

V usage is TRBV4-1 and J usage is TRBJ2-7, with TRBD1 matching over 10 bases. CDR3 length: 15 residues. The J segment lost 2 bases and the V segment lost 3 bases, leaving 4 bases of the junction unmatched. Germline V gene sequence: CDR1 MGHRA, CDR2 YSYEKL. The CDR3 DNA follows: TGCGCCAGCAGCCACTCCGGGACAGGGGCCTACGAGCAGTACTTC. This gives the protein CASSHSGTGAYEQYF.

The chain has TRBV29-1 and TRBJ2-5; 11 bases line up with TRBD2. The CDR3 runs to 17 residues. CDR1 is SQVTM, CDR2 ANQGSEA, per germline. V was pared by 3 bases and J by 13 bases, with 22 bases of the junction left unmatched. CDR3 nucleotide sequence: TGCAGCGTTGAGGACACCATAGCGGGAGGGCCAATCAATGAGCGGTACTTC. Residues: CSVEDTIAGGPINERYF.

The rearrangement uses TRBV7-9 and TRBJ2-1, with 10 bases fitting TRBD1. There are 18 residues in the CDR3. Germline V gene data show CDR1 as SEHNR and CDR2 as FQNEAQ (reference sequence). With 4 bases clipped from V and 7 bases from J, the junction kept 16 bases outside the gene matches. The CDR3 sequence: CASSSKAAGQGVSNEQFF. The CDR3 DNA follows: TGTGCCAGCAGCTCAAAGGCTGCAGGACAGGGGGTATCAAATGAGCAGTTCTTC.

Only a few counts were recorded for this clonotype. CDR3 in DNA: TGCAGTGCCGAAACGACAGGGGGCGGTCAGCCCCAGCATTTT. Protein sequence: CSAETTGGGQPQHF. The rearrangement uses TRBV20-1 and TRBJ1-5; TRBD1 aligns across 10 bases. V lost 6 bases and J lost 6; bases outside the gene matches: 8. The germline V gene has CDR1 DFQATT and CDR2 SNEGSKA (reference sequence). The CDR3 covers 14 residues.

This clonotype was counted once. The junction and the germline gene differ at one end; a read error may be behind it. The chain is built from TRBV7-2 and TRBJ2-3; D is perhaps TRBD1 or TRBD2 (5 bases each). The CDR3 is 14 residues long. CDR1 is SGHTA and CDR2 is FQGNSA in the germline V gene. The CDR3 protein is CASSLVGTTDMQYF. As DNA, the CDR3 is TGTGCCAGCAGCTTAGTTGGGACCACAGATATGCAGTATTTT.

The chain employs TRBV20-1 and TRBJ2-7; 11 bases are a match to TRBD1. Germline V gene lookup returns CDR1 DFQATT and CDR2 SNEGSKA (reference sequence). Germline trimming cut 1 base from V and 3 bases from J; bases unmatched to any gene: 2. The CDR3 is 14 amino acids. The CDR3 DNA sequence: TGCAGTGCTAGAGGCGGGACAGGGGGCTACGAGCAGTACTTC. Encoded protein: CSARGGTGGYEQYF.

This clonotype was found a few times. The genes are TRBV25-1 and TRBJ1-1; D unclear. Trimming shortened V by 2 bases and J by 11 bases, and 15 bases separated the two germline ends. The CDR3 runs to 13 residues. CDR1 is MGHDK, CDR2 SYGVNS, per germline. The CDR3 DNA is TGTGCCAGCAGTGAACTATACGCCTCAGAGGCTTTCTTT. It yields the protein CASSELYASEAFF.

CDR3 region: CSVEFGTSGIYNEQYF. CDR3 DNA sequence: TGCAGCGTTGAATTCGGGACTAGCGGAATCTACAATGAGCAGTACTTC. The V and J genes are TRBV29-1 and TRBJ2-5; 11 bases align to TRBD2. The CDR3 sequence is 16 residues long. CDR1 SQVTM and CDR2 ANQGSEA come from the germline V gene. After removal of 2 bases from V and 11 bases from J, the junction contained 16 bases not matched to a gene.

The chain employs TRBV12-3 or TRBV12-4 and TRBJ2-2, with 8 positions matching TRBD1. CDR3 length: 16 amino acids. V shed 2 bases, J shed 4 bases, and the junction held 6 bases outside the gene matches. Here the CDR3 DNA reads TGTGCCAGCAGTTTAAGACAGGGGTCAACCACCGGGGAGCTGTTTTTT. Protein: CASSLRQGSTTGELFF.

Turning to this clonotype: A junction boundary mismatches the germline segment, possibly from a read error. The gene calls are TRBV3-1 and TRBJ2-2, with 10 bases matching TRBD1. This CDR3 is 16 amino acids long. Germline CDR1 is LGHDT and CDR2 is YNNKEL (reference sequence). This CDR3 is CAGRGPGTGDSGELFF. The DNA for the CDR3 is TGTGCCGGCAGAGGTCCCGGGACAGGGGATTCCGGGGAGCTGTTTTTT. The variable domain in full, completed from reference TRBV3-1 and TRBJ2-2, reads DTAVSQTPKYLVTQMGNDKSIKCEQNLGHDTMYWYKQDSKKFLKIMFSYNNKELIINETVPNRFSPKSPDKAHLNLHINSLELGDSAVYFCAGRGPGTGDSGELFFGEGSRLTVL.

This chain uses TRBV5-1 with TRBJ2-7, with D maybe TRBD2 (6 bases). Trimming pared 0 bases from V and 7 bases from J, leaving 17 bases between. The CDR3 length is 15 residues. Germline-derived CDR1 and CDR2 are SGHRS and YFSETQ. The CDR3 here is CASSLAANSAGEQYF. CDR3 DNA sequence: TGCGCCAGCAGCTTGGCCGCGAATTCGGCGGGAGAGCAGTACTTC. Full variable domain (remainder filled in from reference TRBV5-1 and TRBJ2-7): KAGVTQTPRYLIKTRGQQVTLSCSPISGHRSVSWYQQTPGQGLQFLFEYFSETQRNKGNFPGRFSGRQFSNSRSEMNVSTLELGDSALYLCASSLAANSAGEQYFGPGTRLTVT.

This chain connects TRBV27 to TRBJ2-2; 7 bases are shared with TRBD2. The CDR3 extends over 14 amino acids. Germline-derived CDR1 and CDR2 are MNHEY and SMNVEV (reference sequence). Here the CDR3 reads CGGLDSLTTGELFF. The CDR3 DNA follows: TGTGGAGGACTAGACAGCCTGACAACCGGGGAGCTGTTTTTT.

The chain carries TRBV9 and TRBJ2-1; the match to TRBD2 covers 9 bases. The CDR3 length is 16 residues. CDR1 is SGDLS, CDR2 YYNGEE, per germline. The ends lost 0 bases at V and 8 bases at J; junction bases unmatched: 9. Here the CDR3 DNA reads TGTGCCAGCAGCGTAGGGGCTAGCGGGGCCAGGGATGAGCAGTTCTTC. It yields the protein CASSVGASGARDEQFF.

The chain employs TRBV21-1 and TRBJ2-1; no DNA check was done on the table's D call, TRBD2. TRBV21-1 is a pseudogene locus. CDR3 size: 18 residues. This chain's CDR3 is CASSKELLSGLYYNEQFF. CDR3 coding DNA: TGTGCCAGCAGCAAGGAGCTCCTCTCGGGACTATACTACAATGAGCAGTTCTTC.

The CDR3 nucleotides are TGCAGTGCTAAAGACAGGGAAATTATCAATCAGCCCCAGCATTTT. It encodes CSAKDREIINQPQHF. The V call is TRBV20-1, the J call TRBJ1-5; 7 positions match TRBD1. V was pared by 4 bases and J by 3 bases, with 9 bases of the junction left unmatched. Germline CDR1 is DFQATT and CDR2 is SNEGSKA (reference sequence). This CDR3 spans 15 amino acids.

A single count supports this clonotype. The chain joins TRBV10-1 to TRBJ2-5; 9 bases line up with TRBD2. The CDR3 is made up of 14 amino acids. Germline loops: CDR1 WNHNN, CDR2 SYGVQD (reference sequence). The V segment lost 5 bases and the J segment 5 bases; nucleotides outside the gene matches: 6. CDR3 DNA: TGCGCCAGCAGTAATAGCGGGGGATTGGAGACCCAGTACTTC. This encodes CASSNSGGLETQYF.

The rearrangement uses TRBV7-6 and TRBJ1-2, with D possibly TRBD1 on 5 matching bases. Germline V gene lookup returns CDR1 SGHVS and CDR2 FNYEAQ. Trimming cost V 4 bases and J 0 bases, with 15 bases left between them. The CDR3 consists of 16 residues. Here the CDR3 reads CASSSYRDRANYGYTF. The CDR3 nucleotides read TGTGCCAGCAGCTCGTACCGCGACAGAGCTAACTATGGCTACACCTTC. Full variable domain (outside the CDR3, taken from reference TRBV7-6 and TRBJ1-2): GAGVSQSPRYKVTKRGQDVALRCDPISGHVSLYWYRQALGQGPEFLTYFNYEAQQDKSGLPNDRFSAERPEGSISTLTIQRTEQRDSAMYRCASSSYRDRANYGYTFGSGTRLTVV.

This clonotype was seen a few times. The chain links TRBV29-1 to TRBJ1-1; D not certain. The CDR3 covers 12 residues. V was cut by 0 bases and J by 2 bases, with 4 bases left in between. In germline, CDR1 is SQVTM, CDR2 ANQGSEA. CDR3 region: CSVEDGNTEAFF. In DNA, the CDR3 is TGCAGCGTTGAAGACGGAAACACTGAAGCTTTCTTT.